The rows below give T cell receptor beta chains drawn from one sample of a study of OX40 agonist ivuxolimab in advanced cancers. The method was immunoSEQ multiplex PCR; TCRdb's version includes in-frame clones alone and lacks a portion of them. The data hold roughly 90,000 clones, with roughly 88% observed a single time. The sequencing used CD4+ or CD8+ T cells sorted from blood, collected in a trial of the OX40 agonist ivuxolimab. Source of these receptors: an adult with an advanced solid tumor such as melanoma, head and neck, liver or kidney cancer. Each CDR3 is given with its conserved first and last residue. The order of the fields is clone size, V gene, CDR3 length, D gene, J gene, CDR3 DNA, CDR3 protein. A D gene is named only where the DNA matches it firmly. Clone size is shown for a subset of rows, as once, few, many or a class of expanded clone.

clone_size: -
v_call: TRBV2
cdr3_length: 14
d_call: TRBD1
j_call: TRBJ2-7
cdr3_nt: TGTGCCAGCATTAGACAGGGGCCGTCCTACGAGCAGTACTTC
cdr3_aa: CASIRQGPSYEQYF

clone_size: once
v_call: TRBV11-3
cdr3_length: 13
d_call: TRBD1
j_call: TRBJ1-3
cdr3_nt: TGTGCCAGCAGCCGGACAGGTCCCAACACCATATATTTT
cdr3_aa: CASSRTGPNTIYF

clone_size: -
v_call: TRBV15
cdr3_length: 13
d_call: TRBD2
j_call: TRBJ2-5
cdr3_nt: TGTGCCACCAGCGGGGGACTAGTGGAGACCCAGTACTTC
cdr3_aa: CATSGGLVETQYF

clone_size: -
v_call: TRBV5-1
cdr3_length: 14
d_call: -
j_call: TRBJ2-3
cdr3_nt: TGCGCCAGCAGCTTGGCACCAAGCACAGATACGCAGTATTTT
cdr3_aa: CASSLAPSTDTQYF

clone_size: -
v_call: TRBV29-1
cdr3_length: 11
d_call: -
j_call: TRBJ2-7
cdr3_nt: TGCAGCGTTGGTGAGACCTACGAGCAGTACTTC
cdr3_aa: CSVGETYEQYF

clone_size: -
v_call: TRBV18
cdr3_length: 15
d_call: -
j_call: TRBJ2-2
cdr3_nt: TGTGCCAGCTCACCGTTTAACACGGACACCGGGGAGCTGTTTTTT
cdr3_aa: CASSPFNTDTGELFF

clone_size: -
v_call: TRBV28
cdr3_length: 14
d_call: -
j_call: TRBJ1-1
cdr3_nt: TGTGCCAGCAGTTTATTAGGCAGGGACACTGAAGCTTTCTTT
cdr3_aa: CASSLLGRDTEAFF

clone_size: -
v_call: TRBV27
cdr3_length: 14
d_call: TRBD1
j_call: TRBJ1-5
cdr3_nt: TGTGCCAGCAGGAGACAGGGGAGGAATCAGCCCCAGCATTTT
cdr3_aa: CASRRQGRNQPQHF

clone_size: -
v_call: TRBV6-5
cdr3_length: 15
d_call: -
j_call: TRBJ1-2
cdr3_nt: TGTGCCAGCAGTCATTCCGGGAGAGAGACCTATGGCTACACCTTC
cdr3_aa: CASSHSGRETYGYTF

clone_size: once
v_call: TRBV27
cdr3_length: 13
d_call: -
j_call: TRBJ1-3
cdr3_nt: TGTGCCAGCAGTCTGGTACCTGGAAACACCATATATTTT
cdr3_aa: CASSLVPGNTIYF

clone_size: -
v_call: TRBV6-1
cdr3_length: 13
d_call: -
j_call: TRBJ2-7
cdr3_nt: TGTGCCAGCAGTGAAGGGGGGCGCTACGAGCAGTACTTC
cdr3_aa: CASSEGGRYEQYF

clone_size: -
v_call: TRBV28
cdr3_length: 12
d_call: -
j_call: TRBJ2-7
cdr3_nt: TGTGCCAGCAGTTTATCAGGGAACGAGCAGTACTTC
cdr3_aa: CASSLSGNEQYF

clone_size: once
v_call: TRBV4-3
cdr3_length: 16
d_call: -
j_call: TRBJ2-3
cdr3_nt: TGCGCCAGCAGCCAAGATGCCGGGGTGGGCACAGATACGCAGTATTTT
cdr3_aa: CASSQDAGVGTDTQYF

clone_size: -
v_call: TRBV4-3
cdr3_length: 15
d_call: TRBD2
j_call: TRBJ2-1
cdr3_nt: TGCGCCAGCAGCCAAGGAGTAGCGGGGCGCGGGGAGCAGTTCTTC
cdr3_aa: CASSQGVAGRGEQFF

clone_size: once
v_call: TRBV15
cdr3_length: 13
d_call: TRBD2
j_call: TRBJ2-5
cdr3_nt: TGTGCCACCAGGGGACTAGACATGGAGACCCAGTACTTC
cdr3_aa: CATRGLDMETQYF

clone_size: -
v_call: TRBV5-1
cdr3_length: 14
d_call: TRBD1
j_call: TRBJ2-5
cdr3_nt: TGCGCCAGCAGCTTCGGGACAGGGCCAGAGACCCAGTACTTC
cdr3_aa: CASSFGTGPETQYF

clone_size: -
v_call: TRBV18
cdr3_length: 15
d_call: -
j_call: TRBJ1-5
cdr3_nt: TGTGCCAGCTCACCAGGGGGGTATAGCAATCAGCCCCAGCATTTT
cdr3_aa: CASSPGGYSNQPQHF

clone_size: -
v_call: TRBV11-3
cdr3_length: 19
d_call: -
j_call: TRBJ2-4
cdr3_nt: TGTGCCAGCAGCTTAGGTTGGATCGAAAAAAGCCTAGCCAAAAACATTCAGTACTTC
cdr3_aa: CASSLGWIEKSLAKNIQYF

clone_size: -
v_call: TRBV6-1
cdr3_length: 13
d_call: -
j_call: TRBJ2-2
cdr3_nt: TGTGCCAGCACTTTGGCCCCGGCCGGGGAGCTGTTTTTT
cdr3_aa: CASTLAPAGELFF

clone_size: -
v_call: TRBV4-3
cdr3_length: 19
d_call: -
j_call: TRBJ2-3
cdr3_nt: TGCGCCAGCAGCCAAGAAGAGTTGGAGGACAGAAGGAGCACAGATACGCAGTATTTT
cdr3_aa: CASSQEELEDRRSTDTQYF

clone_size: once
v_call: TRBV18
cdr3_length: 15
d_call: -
j_call: TRBJ1-4
cdr3_nt: TGTGCCAGCTCACCACCGTCTGGGAGCGATGAAAAACTGTTTTTT
cdr3_aa: CASSPPSGSDEKLFF

clone_size: -
v_call: TRBV9
cdr3_length: 13
d_call: -
j_call: TRBJ2-2
cdr3_nt: TGTGCCAGCAGCGTGCACGTCTACGGGGAGCTGTTTTTT
cdr3_aa: CASSVHVYGELFF

clone_size: -
v_call: TRBV27
cdr3_length: 20
d_call: -
j_call: TRBJ1-3
cdr3_nt: TGTGCCAGCAGTTTATTTATCCCCACCCCGTTGGATCTCGGTGGAAACACCATATATTTT
cdr3_aa: CASSLFIPTPLDLGGNTIYF

clone_size: -
v_call: TRBV2
cdr3_length: 13
d_call: -
j_call: TRBJ2-5
cdr3_nt: TGTGCCAGCAGAGCCGGGACCACCGGGACCCAGTACTTC
cdr3_aa: CASRAGTTGTQYF

clone_size: -
v_call: TRBV6-5
cdr3_length: 15
d_call: TRBD2
j_call: TRBJ2-7
cdr3_nt: TGTGCCAGCAGTTACTCGATTACTAGCGGGTACGAGCAGTACTTC
cdr3_aa: CASSYSITSGYEQYF

clone_size: -
v_call: TRBV21-1
cdr3_length: 14
d_call: -
j_call: TRBJ1-2
cdr3_nt: TGTGCCAGCAGCAAAACGGGACATCTAAATGGGCTTTCCTTC
cdr3_aa: CASSKTGHLNGLSF

clone_size: once
v_call: TRBV5-6
cdr3_length: 15
d_call: -
j_call: TRBJ1-3
cdr3_nt: TGTGCCAGCAGCCCGGGGTCCGGAGGTGGAAACACCATATATTTT
cdr3_aa: CASSPGSGGGNTIYF

clone_size: -
v_call: TRBV18
cdr3_length: 16
d_call: TRBD1
j_call: TRBJ1-5
cdr3_nt: TGTGCCAGCTCACCCAGGCCGGGACAGGTGAATCAGCCCCAGCATTTT
cdr3_aa: CASSPRPGQVNQPQHF

clone_size: once
v_call: TRBV5-1
cdr3_length: 14
d_call: -
j_call: TRBJ2-1
cdr3_nt: TGCGCCAGCAGCTTGGGACGTCTTTGGGATGAGCAGTTCTTC
cdr3_aa: CASSLGRLWDEQFF

clone_size: once
v_call: TRBV18
cdr3_length: 11
d_call: -
j_call: TRBJ2-1
cdr3_nt: TGTGCCAGCTCACTCGACAATGAGCAGTTCTTC
cdr3_aa: CASSLDNEQFF

clone_size: -
v_call: TRBV28
cdr3_length: 11
d_call: -
j_call: TRBJ1-5
cdr3_nt: TGTGCCAGCAGCCACAGGGAGCCCCAGCATTTT
cdr3_aa: CASSHREPQHF

clone_size: -
v_call: TRBV5-6
cdr3_length: 17
d_call: -
j_call: TRBJ2-6
cdr3_nt: TGTGCCAGCAGCCCCCTTGGCAGCCCATCCGGGGCCAACGTCCTGACTTTC
cdr3_aa: CASSPLGSPSGANVLTF

clone_size: -
v_call: TRBV11-3
cdr3_length: 13
d_call: -
j_call: TRBJ2-7
cdr3_nt: TGTGCCAGCAGTCGGGACTCCTTCTCCGAGCAGTACTTC
cdr3_aa: CASSRDSFSEQYF

clone_size: once
v_call: TRBV2
cdr3_length: 13
d_call: -
j_call: TRBJ2-5
cdr3_nt: TGTGCCAGCAGTGAAACAGGGTGGGAGACCCAGTACTTC
cdr3_aa: CASSETGWETQYF

clone_size: -
v_call: TRBV6-5
cdr3_length: 15
d_call: TRBD2
j_call: TRBJ2-7
cdr3_nt: TGTGCCAGCAGTTACCAGACTAGCGCGGCCTACGAGCAGTACTTC
cdr3_aa: CASSYQTSAAYEQYF

clone_size: -
v_call: TRBV7-3
cdr3_length: 15
d_call: -
j_call: TRBJ2-1
cdr3_nt: TGTGCCAGCAGCTTAAGCCCCGTAGTCTCCAATGAGCAGTTCTTC
cdr3_aa: CASSLSPVVSNEQFF

clone_size: -
v_call: TRBV7-7
cdr3_length: 16
d_call: -
j_call: TRBJ2-3
cdr3_nt: TGTGCCAGCAGCTTAGGGATAGACAGGAGAACAGATACGCAGTATTTT
cdr3_aa: CASSLGIDRRTDTQYF

clone_size: -
v_call: TRBV19
cdr3_length: 14
d_call: TRBD1
j_call: TRBJ2-7
cdr3_nt: TGTGCCAGTAGTGTAAGACAGGGGGCATACGAGCAGTACTTC
cdr3_aa: CASSVRQGAYEQYF

clone_size: -
v_call: TRBV7-2
cdr3_length: 16
d_call: TRBD1
j_call: TRBJ1-5
cdr3_nt: TGTGCCAGCAGCTTAGGGGCAGGGGGCTGGGGTCAGCCCCAGCATTTT
cdr3_aa: CASSLGAGGWGQPQHF

clone_size: -
v_call: TRBV7-2
cdr3_length: 13
d_call: -
j_call: TRBJ1-5
cdr3_nt: TGTGCCAGCACCCCGGGGGGGAGGCAGCCCCAGCATTTT
cdr3_aa: CASTPGGRQPQHF

clone_size: few
v_call: TRBV18
cdr3_length: 18
d_call: -
j_call: TRBJ1-1
cdr3_nt: TGTGCCAGCTCACTCTCGTTGGAGGCATTGGTCGAAAACACTGAAGCTTTCTTT
cdr3_aa: CASSLSLEALVENTEAFF

clone_size: -
v_call: TRBV6-1
cdr3_length: 15
d_call: TRBD1
j_call: TRBJ2-3
cdr3_nt: TGTGCCAGCAGTTTTACAGGGGGCAGCACAGATACGCAGTATTTT
cdr3_aa: CASSFTGGSTDTQYF

clone_size: -
v_call: TRBV29-1
cdr3_length: 11
d_call: -
j_call: TRBJ1-1
cdr3_nt: TGCAGCGTTGATACCAACCGAAGACCTTTCTTT
cdr3_aa: CSVDTNRRPFF

clone_size: -
v_call: TRBV7-2
cdr3_length: 14
d_call: -
j_call: TRBJ2-2
cdr3_nt: TGTGCCAGCAGCTTAGGGCTTCAAACCGGGGAGCTGTTTTTT
cdr3_aa: CASSLGLQTGELFF

clone_size: -
v_call: TRBV11-2
cdr3_length: 14
d_call: -
j_call: TRBJ2-5
cdr3_nt: TGTGCCAGCAGCTTGGGGCTAGCAAGGGAGACCCAGTACTTC
cdr3_aa: CASSLGLARETQYF